The sample holds a few counts of the clone carrying this T cell receptor (beta chain). Its antigen is not known. Sequencing used immunoSEQ multiplex PCR; TCRdb keeps in-frame clones, though not all of them. The sample records hundreds of thousands of clones, roughly 73% being singletons. This entry belongs to a study of shared clonotypes between healthy human individuals. Looking at the study overall: Samples came from a couple of female and a few male donors aged 18 to 49.

Findings and limits, study-wide: On the whole, naive subsets had larger estimated richness than memory subsets had. An effect of sequencing depth on clonotype sharing among donors was expected.

The specimen was memory CD4+ T cells sorted from blood. Subset noted: CD45RA-negative fraction. The clonotype was recovered from a woman aged 30 to 39 in good health.

The CDR3 loop reads CAWGRGYGYTF. The CDR3 nucleotides are TGTGCCTGGGGAAGAGGTTATGGCTACACCTTC. The chain recombines TRBV30 with TRBJ1-2; no definite D call. Trimming cost V 5 bases and J 5 bases, with 9 bases left between them. Germline V gene data show CDR1 as GTSNPN and CDR2 as SVGIG (reference sequence). CDR3 size: 11 residues.